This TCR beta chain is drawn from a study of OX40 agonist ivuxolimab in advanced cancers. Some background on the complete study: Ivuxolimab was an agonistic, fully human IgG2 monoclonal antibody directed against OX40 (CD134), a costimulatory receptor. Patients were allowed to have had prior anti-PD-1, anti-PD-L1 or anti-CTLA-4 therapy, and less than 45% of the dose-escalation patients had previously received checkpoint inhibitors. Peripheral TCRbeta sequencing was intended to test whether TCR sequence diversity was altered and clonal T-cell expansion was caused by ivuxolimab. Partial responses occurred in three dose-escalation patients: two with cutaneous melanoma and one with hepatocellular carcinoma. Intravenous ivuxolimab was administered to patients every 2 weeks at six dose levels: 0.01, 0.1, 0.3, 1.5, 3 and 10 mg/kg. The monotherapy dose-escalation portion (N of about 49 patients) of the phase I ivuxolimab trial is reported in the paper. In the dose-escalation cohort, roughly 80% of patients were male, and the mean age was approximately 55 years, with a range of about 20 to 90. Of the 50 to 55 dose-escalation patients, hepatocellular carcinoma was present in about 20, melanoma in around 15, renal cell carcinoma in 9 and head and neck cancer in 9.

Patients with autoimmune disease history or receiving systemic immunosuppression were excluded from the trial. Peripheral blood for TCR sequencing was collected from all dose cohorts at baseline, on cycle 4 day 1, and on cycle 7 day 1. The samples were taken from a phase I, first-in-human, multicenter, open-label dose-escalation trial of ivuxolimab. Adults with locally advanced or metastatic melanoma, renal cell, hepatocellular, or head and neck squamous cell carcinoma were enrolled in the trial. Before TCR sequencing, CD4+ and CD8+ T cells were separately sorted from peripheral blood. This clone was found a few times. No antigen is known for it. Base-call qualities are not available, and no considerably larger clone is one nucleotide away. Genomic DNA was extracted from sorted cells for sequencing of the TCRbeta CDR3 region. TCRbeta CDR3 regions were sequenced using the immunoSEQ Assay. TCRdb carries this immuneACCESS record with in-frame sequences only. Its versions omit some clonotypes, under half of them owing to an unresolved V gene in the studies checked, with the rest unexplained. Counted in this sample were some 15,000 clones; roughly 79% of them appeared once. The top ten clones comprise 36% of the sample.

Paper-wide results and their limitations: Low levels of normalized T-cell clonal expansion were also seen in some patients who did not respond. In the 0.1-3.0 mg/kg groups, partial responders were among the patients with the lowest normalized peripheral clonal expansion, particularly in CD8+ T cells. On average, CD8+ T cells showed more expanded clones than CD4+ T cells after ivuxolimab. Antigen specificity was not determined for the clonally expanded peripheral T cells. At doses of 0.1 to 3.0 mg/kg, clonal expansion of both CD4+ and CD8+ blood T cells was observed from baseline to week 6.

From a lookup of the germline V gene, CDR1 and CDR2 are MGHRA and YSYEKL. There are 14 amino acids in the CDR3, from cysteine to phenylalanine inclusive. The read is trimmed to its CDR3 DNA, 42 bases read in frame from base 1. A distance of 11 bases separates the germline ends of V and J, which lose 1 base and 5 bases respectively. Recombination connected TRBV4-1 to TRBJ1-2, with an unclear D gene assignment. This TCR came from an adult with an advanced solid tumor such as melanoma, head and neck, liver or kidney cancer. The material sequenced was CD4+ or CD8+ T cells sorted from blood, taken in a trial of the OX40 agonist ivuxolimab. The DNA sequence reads TGCGCCAGCAGCCAAGGTATAGGAGTTTATGGCTACACCTTC. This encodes CASSQGIGVYGYTF.